The present TCR beta chain was sequenced within a study of CD8 T cells in ankylosing spondylitis. Notes on the study in general: Disease-linked clones displayed a CD8+ phenotype and appeared relatively rarely in peripheral blood. Seemingly characteristic of ankylosing spondylitis blood was a TCR beta motif consisting of about 8 highly homologous variants. It was reported that disease-linked clones were significantly enriched in matched ankylosing spondylitis synovial fluid.

J lost 1 base, V lost 1 base, and 9 bases had no gene match. Germline V gene lookup returns CDR1 LNHNV and CDR2 YYDKDF (reference sequence). The CDR3 has 19 residues. As the method for making TCR beta libraries, quantitative 5'-RACE with molecular barcodes was used. TCRdb re-called the 5' RACE reads with MiXCR, one entry per CDR3 protein. Of approximately 400,000 distinct CDR3 sequences in the sample, under 20% were seen once. Concerning this clonotype: Its antigen is unknown.

Input material: blood, either unsorted or a sorted T cell fraction (not recorded which). The rearrangement uses TRBV15 and TRBJ2-5; 13 bases are a match to TRBD2. This TCR came from a male donor with ankylosing spondylitis. CDR3 nucleotide sequence: TGTGCCACCAGCAGAGGGGGACTAGCGGGAAAGAGCACCCAAGAGACCCAGTACTTC. Protein product: CATSRGGLAGKSTQETQYF.